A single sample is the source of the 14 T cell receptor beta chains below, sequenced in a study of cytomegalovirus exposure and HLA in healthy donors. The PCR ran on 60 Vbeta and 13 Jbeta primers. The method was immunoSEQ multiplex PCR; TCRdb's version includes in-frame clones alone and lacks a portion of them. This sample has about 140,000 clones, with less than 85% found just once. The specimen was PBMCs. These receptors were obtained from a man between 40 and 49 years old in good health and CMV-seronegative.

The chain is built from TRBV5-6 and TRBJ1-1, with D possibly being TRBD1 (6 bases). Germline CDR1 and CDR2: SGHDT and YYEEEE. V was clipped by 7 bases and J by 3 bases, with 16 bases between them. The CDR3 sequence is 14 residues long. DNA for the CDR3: TGTGCCAGCGAGGGACGGTACAGGGACACTGAAGCTTTCTTT. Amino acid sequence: CASEGRYRDTEAFF.

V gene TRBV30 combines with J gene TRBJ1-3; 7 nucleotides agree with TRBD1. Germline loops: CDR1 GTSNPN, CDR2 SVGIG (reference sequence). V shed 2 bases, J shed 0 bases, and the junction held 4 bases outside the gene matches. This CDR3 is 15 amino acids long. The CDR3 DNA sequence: TGTGCCTGGAGTATGGGACAGTTCTCTGGAAACACCATATATTTT. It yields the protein CAWSMGQFSGNTIYF. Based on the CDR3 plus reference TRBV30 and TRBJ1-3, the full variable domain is SQTIHQWPATLVQPVGSPLSLECTVEGTSNPNLYWYRQAAGRGLQLLFYSVGIGQISSEVPQNLSASRPQDRQFILSSKKLLLSDSGFYLCAWSMGQFSGNTIYFGEGSWLTVV.

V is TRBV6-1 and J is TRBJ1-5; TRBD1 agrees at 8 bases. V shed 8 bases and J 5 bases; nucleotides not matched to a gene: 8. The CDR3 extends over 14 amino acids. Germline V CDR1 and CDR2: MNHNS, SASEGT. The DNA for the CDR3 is TGTGCCAGCGCCCGGGACAGGAGCGATCAGCCCCAGCATTTT. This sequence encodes CASARDRSDQPQHF.

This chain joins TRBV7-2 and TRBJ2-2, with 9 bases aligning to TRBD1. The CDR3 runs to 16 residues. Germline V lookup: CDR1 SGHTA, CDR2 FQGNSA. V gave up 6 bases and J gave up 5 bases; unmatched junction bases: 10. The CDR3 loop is CASREPGTGNTGELFF. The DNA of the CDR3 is TGTGCCAGCAGAGAACCGGGGACAGGGAATACCGGGGAGCTGTTTTTT.

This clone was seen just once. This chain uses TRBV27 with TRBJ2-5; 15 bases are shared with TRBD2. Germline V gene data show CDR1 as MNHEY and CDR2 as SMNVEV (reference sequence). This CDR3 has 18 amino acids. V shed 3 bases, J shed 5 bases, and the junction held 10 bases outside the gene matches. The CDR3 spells CASSFGHRTSGGAETQYF. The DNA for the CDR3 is TGTGCCAGCAGTTTCGGGCACCGGACTAGCGGGGGGGCGGAGACCCAGTACTTC.

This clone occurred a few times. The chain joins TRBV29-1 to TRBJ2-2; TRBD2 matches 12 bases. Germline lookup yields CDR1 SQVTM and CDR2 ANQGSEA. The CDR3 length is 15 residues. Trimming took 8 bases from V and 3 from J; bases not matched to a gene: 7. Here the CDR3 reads CSPPSSGRDTGELFF. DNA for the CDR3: TGCAGCCCCCCCTCTAGCGGGAGGGACACCGGGGAGCTGTTTTTT.

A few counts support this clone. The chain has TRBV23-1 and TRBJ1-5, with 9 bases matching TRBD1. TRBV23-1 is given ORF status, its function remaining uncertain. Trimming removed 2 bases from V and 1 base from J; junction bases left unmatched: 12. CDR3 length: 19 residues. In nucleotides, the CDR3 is TGCGCCAGCAGTCAAATGCCTCACAGGGGGCAGGGAAGCAATCAGCCCCAGCATTTT. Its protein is CASSQMPHRGQGSNQPQHF.

The CDR3 loop reads CASSSGDRGNTEAFF. In nucleotides, the CDR3 is TGCGCCAGCAGCTCCGGGGACAGGGGGAACACTGAAGCTTTCTTT. V and J are TRBV5-1 and TRBJ1-1; 10 nucleotides match TRBD1. In germline, CDR1 is SGHRS, CDR2 YFSETQ. The CDR3 is made up of 15 amino acids. The V and J ends lost 3 bases and 1 base, in that order; junction bases with no gene match: 3.

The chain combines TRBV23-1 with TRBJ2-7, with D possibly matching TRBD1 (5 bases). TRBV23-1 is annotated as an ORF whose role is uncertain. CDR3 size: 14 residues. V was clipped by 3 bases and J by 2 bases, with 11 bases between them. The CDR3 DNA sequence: TGCGCCAGCAGTCATCTGGACAACCCCTACGAGCAGTACTTC. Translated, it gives CASSHLDNPYEQYF.

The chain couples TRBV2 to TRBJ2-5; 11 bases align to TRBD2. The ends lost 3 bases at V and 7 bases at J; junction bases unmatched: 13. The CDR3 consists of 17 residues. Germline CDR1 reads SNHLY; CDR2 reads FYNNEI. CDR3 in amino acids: CASSDSGTSGPKGTQYF. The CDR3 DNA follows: TGTGCCAGCAGTGACTCCGGGACTAGCGGTCCAAAGGGGACCCAGTACTTC.

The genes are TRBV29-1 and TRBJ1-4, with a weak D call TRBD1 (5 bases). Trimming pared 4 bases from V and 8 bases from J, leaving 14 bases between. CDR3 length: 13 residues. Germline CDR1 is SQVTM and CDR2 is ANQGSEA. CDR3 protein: CSVVSRGGEKLFF. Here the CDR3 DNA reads TGCAGCGTTGTGAGTAGGGGAGGCGAAAAACTGTTTTTT. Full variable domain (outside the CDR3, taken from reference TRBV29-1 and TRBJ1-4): SAVISQKPSRDICQRGTSLTIQCQVDSQVTMMFWYRQQPGQSLTLIATANQGSEATYESGFVIDKFPISRPNLTFSTLTVSNMSPEDSSIYLCSVVSRGGEKLFFGSGTQLSVL.

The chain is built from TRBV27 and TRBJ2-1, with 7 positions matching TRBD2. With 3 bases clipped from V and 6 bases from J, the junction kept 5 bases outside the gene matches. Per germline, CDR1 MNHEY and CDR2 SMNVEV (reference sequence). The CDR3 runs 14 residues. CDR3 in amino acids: CASSFGRGGNEQFF. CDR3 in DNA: TGTGCCAGCAGTTTTGGGAGGGGTGGCAATGAGCAGTTCTTC.

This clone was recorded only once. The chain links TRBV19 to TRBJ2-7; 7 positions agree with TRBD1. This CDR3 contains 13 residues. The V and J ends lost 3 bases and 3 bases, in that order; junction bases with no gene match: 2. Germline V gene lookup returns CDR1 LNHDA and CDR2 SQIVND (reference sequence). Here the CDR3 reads CASSIGTDYEQYF. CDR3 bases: TGTGCCAGTAGTATTGGGACAGACTACGAGCAGTACTTC.

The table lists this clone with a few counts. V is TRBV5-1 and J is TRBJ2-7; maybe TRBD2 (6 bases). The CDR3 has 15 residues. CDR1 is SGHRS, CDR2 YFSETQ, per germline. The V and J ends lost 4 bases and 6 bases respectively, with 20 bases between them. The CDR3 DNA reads TGCGCCAGCAGCCCCCAAGCAACCGGGGGAGGCGAGCAGTACTTC. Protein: CASSPQATGGGEQYF.